This T cell receptor beta chain was captured by sequencing in a study of blood T cell repertoires in COVID-19. For the study at large: The study drew acute and convalescent COVID-19 samples from the United States, Italy and Spain.

This table comes from immunoSEQ multiplex PCR, and its TCRdb copy is limited to in-frame clones, with some not included. This sample has almost 400,000 clones, with 70% to 90% found just once. This clone occurred once. Participants were aged about 18 to 90 years from 20 to 30 US areas. Trimming left V 10 bases short and J 0 bases short, with 8 bases between. The germline CDR1 and CDR2 sequences are MNHEY and SVGAGI. This CDR3 contains 12 residues. The chain has TRBV6-5 and TRBJ2-3, with D possibly matching TRBD2 (6 bases). This TCR came from a woman under 40 with acute COVID-19. Sequenced input: PBMCs or T cells enriched from blood (not recorded which). Written as DNA, the CDR3 is TGTGCCACCCTAGCGAGCACAGATACGCAGTATTTT. Translated: CATLASTDTQYF.